This is a list of T cell receptor beta chains from one sample in a study of blood T cell repertoires in COVID-19. Sequenced by immunoSEQ multiplex PCR; TCRdb stores in-frame clones only, minus some. This sample has 25,000 to 30,000 clones, with around 87% found just once. The sequencing input was peripheral blood. Source of these receptors: a man aged 55 to 69 with acute or convalescent COVID-19. Each CDR3 is given with its conserved first and last residue. D genes are given only for firm matches. The size field is filled for only some rows; it gives once, few, many or a size class.

j_call d_call clone_size v_call cdr3_nt cdr3_aa
TRBJ1-1 TRBD1 NA TRBV4-1 TGCGCCAGCAGCGCGGGACAGGGGGCCAGCACTGAAGCTTTCTTT CASSAGQGASTEAFF
TRBJ1-4 NA NA TRBV18 TGTGCCAGCGCTACAGGTTTGGGGGAAAAACTGTTTTTT CASATGLGEKLFF
TRBJ2-1 TRBD2 NA TRBV7-3 TGTGCCAGCAGCTTCCGAGCCGGGACTAGCGGATACAATGAGCAGTTCTTC CASSFRAGTSGYNEQFF
TRBJ2-1 TRBD2 NA TRBV5-1 TGCGCCAGCAGCGAGCTAGCGGGGTACAATGAGCAGTTCTTC CASSELAGYNEQFF
TRBJ1-1 NA NA TRBV18 TGTGCCAGCTCTCGACAGGATGCGAACACTGAAGCTTTCTTT CASSRQDANTEAFF
TRBJ1-1 TRBD1 NA TRBV30 TGTGCCTGGGGGACAGGGATTAACACTGAAGCTTTCTTT CAWGTGINTEAFF
TRBJ1-1 TRBD1 NA TRBV19 TGTGCCAGTTGGGACAGGGGAAGGGGGAACACTGAAGCTTTCTTT CASWDRGRGNTEAFF
TRBJ2-7 TRBD1 NA TRBV5-6 TGTGCCAGCAGCTTGGGACAGGGCAACGAGCAGTACTTC CASSLGQGNEQYF
TRBJ2-3 TRBD1 NA TRBV18 TGTGCCAGCTCACGACAGGGGGCAGGATCGGTCACAGATACGCAGTATTTT CASSRQGAGSVTDTQYF
TRBJ2-3 NA NA TRBV6-2/TRBV6-3 TGTGCCAGCAGTTACTGGAACCGGCTCGGGAGCACAGATACGCAGTATTTT CASSYWNRLGSTDTQYF
TRBJ1-2 NA NA TRBV5-1 TGCGCCAGCAGCCCGGCGGGAAATCGCTATGGCTACACCTTC CASSPAGNRYGYTF
TRBJ2-7 TRBD2 NA TRBV11-2 TGTGCCAGCAGCTTAGTGCGGACTAGCGGAATTTTGGGCGAGCAGTACTTC CASSLVRTSGILGEQYF
TRBJ2-1 TRBD2 NA TRBV6-6 TGTGCCAGCAGTCCCCGGCAGGGAGGGTCCTACTACAATGAGCAGTTCTTC CASSPRQGGSYYNEQFF
TRBJ1-6 TRBD1 NA TRBV7-9 TGTGCCAGCAGCTTGGCTTGGGCAGGGGGATCGAATAATTCACCCCTCCACTTT CASSLAWAGGSNNSPLHF
TRBJ2-1 NA NA TRBV10-1 TGCGCCAGCAGTGAAGGGGACACCTTCTACAATGAGCAGTTCTTC CASSEGDTFYNEQFF
TRBJ2-7 TRBD2 once TRBV30 TGTGCCTGGAGTCTATGGCGGGAGAACACCTACGAGCAGTACTTC CAWSLWRENTYEQYF
TRBJ1-4 TRBD1 NA TRBV5-1 TGCGCCAGCAGCTTGGCCGGGACAGCTAATGAAAAACTGTTTTTT CASSLAGTANEKLFF
TRBJ1-6 NA NA TRBV6-1 TGTGCCAGCAGTGCGACCTCCCGGGTCCCTAATTCACCCCTCCACTTT CASSATSRVPNSPLHF
TRBJ2-3 TRBD2 NA TRBV3-1/TRBV3-2 TGTGCCAGCAGCCCTCATTTAGCGGGAGGGGCCACAGATACGCAGTATTTT CASSPHLAGGATDTQYF
TRBJ1-2 NA NA TRBV24-1 TGTGCCACCAGTTTCGCGGGGGATGGCTACACCTTC CATSFAGDGYTF
TRBJ1-5 TRBD1 NA TRBV30 TGTGCCTGGAGATCTGGGACAGGGGGCGCGATTAGCAATCAGCCCCAGCATTTT CAWRSGTGGAISNQPQHF
TRBJ2-1 TRBD2 NA TRBV28 TGTGCCAGCAGTTTGATGAGCTTGGATAGCGGGAGCTCCTACAATGAGCAGTTCTTC CASSLMSLDSGSSYNEQFF
TRBJ1-1 NA few TRBV29-1 TGCAGCGCCCCCGGGACACTGAACACTGAAGCTTTCTTT CSAPGTLNTEAFF
TRBJ1-5 NA NA TRBV6-5 TGTGCCAGCAGGGAGGGTGCAGGGCAGCCCCAGCATTTT CASREGAGQPQHF
TRBJ2-7 NA once TRBV11-1 TGTGCCAGCAGCTTAGAACGGGGTCACTCCTACGAGCAGTACTTC CASSLERGHSYEQYF
TRBJ1-1 TRBD1 NA TRBV5-5 TGTGCCAGCAGCTCGACAGGGGGTTGGACTGAAGCTTTCTTT CASSSTGGWTEAFF
TRBJ1-1 NA NA TRBV5-1 TGCGCCAGCAGCTTGGATCCAGAACTGAACACTGAAGCTTTCTTT CASSLDPELNTEAFF
TRBJ2-1 NA NA TRBV11-2 TGTGCCAGCAGCCATACTAGCTTCTCAGACAATGAGCAGTTCTTC CASSHTSFSDNEQFF
TRBJ2-3 TRBD1 NA TRBV2 TGTGCCAGCAGTGAAACAGGGGCGAGCACAGATACGCAGTATTTT CASSETGASTDTQYF
TRBJ2-7 NA NA TRBV19 TGTGCCAGTAGTATTTCAGGGGGGCGACTCGAGCAGTACTTC CASSISGGRLEQYF
TRBJ1-5 TRBD1 few TRBV19 TGTGCCAGTAGTATTTGGACAGGGGATCAGCCCCAGCATTTT CASSIWTGDQPQHF
TRBJ1-5 TRBD1 NA TRBV7-8 TGTGCCAGCAGCTCTGGACAGGGGATGGGACAGCCCCAGCATTTT CASSSGQGMGQPQHF
TRBJ1-1 TRBD1 NA TRBV28 TGTGCCAGCAGACCAGGGGGCAGGACTGAAGCTTTCTTT CASRPGGRTEAFF
TRBJ1-2 NA NA TRBV6-5 TGTGCCAGCAGTTACGGGTCAGGGAACTATGGCTACACCTTC CASSYGSGNYGYTF
TRBJ1-2 TRBD1 NA TRBV10-3 TGTGCCATCAGTGAGTCCGGGACAGGGGCAGGCTACACCTTC CAISESGTGAGYTF
TRBJ2-1 NA NA TRBV7-8 TGTGCCAGCAGTTCAAGCGGGGAGCAGTTCTTC CASSSSGEQFF
TRBJ1-5 NA NA TRBV28 TGTGCCAGCAGTTTGCACAGGGCACTTAGCAATCAGCCCCAGCATTTT CASSLHRALSNQPQHF
TRBJ2-2 TRBD2 NA TRBV11-3 TGTGCCAGCAGCCTCCGACTAGCGGGAGGGACCGGGGAGCTGTTTTTT CASSLRLAGGTGELFF
TRBJ2-7 TRBD1 few TRBV30 TGTGCCTGGAGCCCTGGACAGGGGATAGTGTACGAGCAGTACTTC CAWSPGQGIVYEQYF
TRBJ1-4 NA NA TRBV4-1 TGCGCCAGCAGCCAAGTGAGAGGGTCGGGGGAAAAACTGTTTTTT CASSQVRGSGEKLFF